What follows describes a single T cell receptor (beta chain). What it recognizes is unknown. Some clones are missing from TCRdb's copy, which holds only in-frame ones; the method was immunoSEQ multiplex PCR. Here the sample spans around 62,000 clones, approximately 91% being singletons. The sample originates from a study of OX40 agonist ivuxolimab in advanced cancers. The overall study: Patients received ivuxolimab, an intravenous treatment, every 2 weeks at 0.01 to 10 mg/kg. Hepatocellular carcinoma, melanoma, renal cell or head and neck cancer affected the dose-escalation patients.

Study-wide results and limits: Average numbers of expanded clones were greater in CD8+ T cells than in CD4+.

V shed 4 bases and J 2 bases; nucleotides not matched to a gene: 4. CDR1 SQVTM and CDR2 ANQGSEA come from the germline V gene. CDR3 length equals 13 residues. Sequenced material: CD4+ or CD8+ T cells sorted from blood, taken in a trial of the OX40 agonist ivuxolimab. The rearrangement joins TRBV29-1 to TRBJ2-5; 7 bases fit TRBD1. The sequence came from an adult with an advanced solid tumor such as melanoma, head and neck, liver or kidney cancer. CDR3 sequence reads: CSVGTGVQETQYF. For the CDR3, the DNA is TGCAGCGTTGGAACAGGGGTACAAGAGACCCAGTACTTC.